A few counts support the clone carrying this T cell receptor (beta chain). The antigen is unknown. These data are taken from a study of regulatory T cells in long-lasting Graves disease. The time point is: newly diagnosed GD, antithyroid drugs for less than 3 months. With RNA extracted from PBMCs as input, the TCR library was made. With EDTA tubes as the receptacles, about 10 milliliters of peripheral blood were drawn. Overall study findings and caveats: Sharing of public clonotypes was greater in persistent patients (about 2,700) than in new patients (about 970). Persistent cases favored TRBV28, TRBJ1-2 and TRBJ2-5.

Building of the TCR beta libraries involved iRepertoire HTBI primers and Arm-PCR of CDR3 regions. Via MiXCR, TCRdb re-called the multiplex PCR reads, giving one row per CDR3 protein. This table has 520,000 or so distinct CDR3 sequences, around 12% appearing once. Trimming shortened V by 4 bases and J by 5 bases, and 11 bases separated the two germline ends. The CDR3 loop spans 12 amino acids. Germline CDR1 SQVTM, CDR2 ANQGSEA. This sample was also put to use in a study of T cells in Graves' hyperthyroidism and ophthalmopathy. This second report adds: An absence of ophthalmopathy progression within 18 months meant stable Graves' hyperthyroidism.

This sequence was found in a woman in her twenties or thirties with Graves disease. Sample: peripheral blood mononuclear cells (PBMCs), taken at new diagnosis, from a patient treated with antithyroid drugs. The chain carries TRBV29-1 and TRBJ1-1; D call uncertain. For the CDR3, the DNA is TGCAGCGTTGCAATTACGAGTACTGAAGCTTTCTTT. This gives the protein CSVAITSTEAFF. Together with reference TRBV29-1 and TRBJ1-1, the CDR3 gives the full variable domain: SAVISQKPSRDICQRGTSLTIQCQVDSQVTMMFWYRQQPGQSLTLIATANQGSEATYESGFVIDKFPISRPNLTFSTLTVSNMSPEDSSIYLCSVAITSTEAFFGQGTRLTVV.